This T cell receptor (beta chain) was retrieved from a study of radiotherapy plus CTLA-4 blockade in lung cancer (dated 2018 in TCRdb). At the level of the whole study: Objective responses occurred in roughly 19% of enrolled patients, and about 33% achieved disease control.

Study-wide findings and limitations: Early dynamic changes in blood T cell clones, together with increased serum interferon-beta after radiation, were reported as the strongest predictors of response. After treatment with radiotherapy and ipilimumab, TCR clones that originated in tumors expanded in peripheral blood.

Points on this clone: There is no known antigen for this receptor. Within one base of it there is no much larger clone, and no base qualities were kept.

In this study, focal radiation therapy paired with CTLA-4 blockade (ipilimumab) was tested in patients who had chemo-refractory metastatic non-small-cell lung cancer. The method was the immunoSEQ multiplex PCR assay. In TCRdb, the immuneACCESS table is reduced to in-frame sequences with V and J assigned. These tables do not hold every clone; where another copy was compared, an unresolved V gene accounts for under half, and the others remain unexplained. Present in this sample are roughly 80,000 clones, over 70% of which were seen just once. The ten largest clones capture under 5% of the sample. Its CDR3 holds 14 amino acids, cysteine through phenylalanine. The DNA shown is the 42-base CDR3, in frame from base 1. The germline V gene (reference sequence) supplies CDR1 LNHNV and CDR2 YYDKDF. Trimming takes 0 bases off V and 3 bases off J; junction bases not matched to a gene: 2.

The origin of this receptor is a human donor with non-small cell lung cancer who had a partial response to radiotherapy plus ipilimumab. Some clones in this sample may be carry-over from other donors' samples. Sequenced here: peripheral blood, sampled from a patient treated with radiotherapy plus ipilimumab. Here the chain combines TRBV15 and TRBJ2-7; TRBD1 matches 7 bases in the middle. The CDR3 is CATSRERDSYEQYF. At the DNA level, the sequence is TGTGCCACCAGCAGAGAGAGGGACAGCTACGAGCAGTACTTC.